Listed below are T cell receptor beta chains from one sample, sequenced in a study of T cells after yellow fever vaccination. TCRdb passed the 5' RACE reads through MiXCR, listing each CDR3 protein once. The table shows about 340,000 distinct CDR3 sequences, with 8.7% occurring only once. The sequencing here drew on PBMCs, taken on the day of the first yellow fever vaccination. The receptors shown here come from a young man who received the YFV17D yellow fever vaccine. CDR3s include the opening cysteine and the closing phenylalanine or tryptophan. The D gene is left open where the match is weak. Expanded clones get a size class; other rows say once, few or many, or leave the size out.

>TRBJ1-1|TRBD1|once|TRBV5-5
TGTGCCAGCAGCCGAGTGGGACAGGGGAACTTAACTGAAGCTTTCTTT
CASSRVGQGNLTEAFF
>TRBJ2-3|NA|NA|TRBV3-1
TGTGCCAGCAGCCAAAAAGGATGGGGCGACCTCGATACGCAGTATTTT
CASSQKGWGDLDTQYF
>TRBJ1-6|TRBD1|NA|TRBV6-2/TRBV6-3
TGTGCCAGCAGTTTATCCGGACAGGGGGCAAGTTCACCCCTCCACTTT
CASSLSGQGASSPLHF
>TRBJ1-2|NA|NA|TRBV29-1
TGCAGCGCCCCCGGTGGGGGACACAACTATGGCTACACCTTC
CSAPGGGHNYGYTF
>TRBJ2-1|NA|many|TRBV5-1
TGCGCCAGCAGCTTGAAACCTTCGGACGGCAATGAGCAGTTCTTC
CASSLKPSDGNEQFF
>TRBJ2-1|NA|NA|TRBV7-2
TGTGCCAGCAGGACGACAGGGAGGTTTAATGAGCAGTTCTTC
CASRTTGRFNEQFF
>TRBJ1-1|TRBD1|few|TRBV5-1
TGCGCCAGCAGCGTGACAGGGACTGAAGCTTTCTTT
CASSVTGTEAFF
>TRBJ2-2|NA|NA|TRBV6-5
TGTGCCAGCAGTTGGGCTCGGAGCGATACCGGGGAGCTGTTTTTT
CASSWARSDTGELFF
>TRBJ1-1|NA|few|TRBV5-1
TGCGCCAGCAGCTTGGGAGTCTACACTGAAGCTTTCTTT
CASSLGVYTEAFF
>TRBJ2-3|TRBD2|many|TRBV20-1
TGCAGTGCTAGAGATCGGGCTAGCGGGGGGGCAGATACGCAGTATTTT
CSARDRASGGADTQYF
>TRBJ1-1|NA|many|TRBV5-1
TGCGCCAGCAGCTTCCGCATGAACACTGAAGCTTTCTTT
CASSFRMNTEAFF
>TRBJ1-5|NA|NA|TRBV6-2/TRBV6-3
TGTGCCAGCAGTTACCGGGGGGGAGGTCAGCCCCAGCATTTT
CASSYRGGGQPQHF
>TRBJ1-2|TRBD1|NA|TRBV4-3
TGCGCCAGCAGCCAAGAAGACAGGGGTAACTATGGCTACACCTTC
CASSQEDRGNYGYTF
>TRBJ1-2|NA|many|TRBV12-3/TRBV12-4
TGTGCCATGTCCCCCCCAGGGATCTATGGCTACACCTTC
CAMSPPGIYGYTF
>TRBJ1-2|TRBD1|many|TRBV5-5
TGTGCCAGCAACAGGGGACGGCCCTACGATGGCTACACCTTC
CASNRGRPYDGYTF
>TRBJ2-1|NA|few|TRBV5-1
TGCGCCAGCAGACCAAGGACCGGGAGATGGGTACAGTTCTTC
CASRPRTGRWVQFF
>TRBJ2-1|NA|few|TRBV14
TGTGCCAGCAGCCCGTCCGGTTACCCCCAGTTCTTC
CASSPSGYPQFF
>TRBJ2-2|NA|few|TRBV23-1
TGCGCCAGCAGTCAACCGGTGCGAGTAATCGCCGGGGAGCTGTTTTTT
CASSQPVRVIAGELFF
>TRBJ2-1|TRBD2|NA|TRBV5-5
TGTGCCAGCGGAGTAGGGGTAGCGGGAGACAATGAGCAGTTCTTC
CASGVGVAGDNEQFF
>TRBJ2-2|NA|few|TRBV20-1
TGCAGTGCTAGCGGACCAAAGTCCACCGGGGAGCTGTTTTTT
CSASGPKSTGELFF
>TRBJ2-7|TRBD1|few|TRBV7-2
TGTGCCAGCAGCTGGGGGACAGGGGGCTACGAGCAGTACTTC
CASSWGTGGYEQYF
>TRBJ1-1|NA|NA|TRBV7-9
TGTGCCAGCAGCTTTCAAGTCACTGAAGCTTTCTTT
CASSFQVTEAFF
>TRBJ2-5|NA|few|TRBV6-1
TGTGCCAGCAGGTCCCCTGGGGGGGAGACCCAGTACTTC
CASRSPGGETQYF
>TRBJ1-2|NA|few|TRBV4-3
TGCGCCAGCAGTTTAACCCTCCCCGATGGCTACACCTTC
CASSLTLPDGYTF
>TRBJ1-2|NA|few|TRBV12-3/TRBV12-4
TGTGCCAGCAGTTTAGCCGACGTGGGCTACACCTTC
CASSLADVGYTF
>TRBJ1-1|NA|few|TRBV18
TGTGCCAGCTCAGAGAACAGCGTTGGTGAACTGGAAGCTTTCTTT
CASSENSVGELEAFF
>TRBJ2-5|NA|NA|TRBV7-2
TGTGCCAGCAGCTCGCCGACGTGGGACACCCACCAAGAGACCCAGTACTTC
CASSSPTWDTHQETQYF
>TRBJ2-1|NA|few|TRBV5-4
TGTGCCAGCAGCTCTTTAATTGACTATTTCGAGTTCTTC
CASSSLIDYFEFF